The 22 T cell receptor beta chains presented below share a single source sample, sequenced in a study of cytomegalovirus exposure and HLA in healthy donors. PCR was performed using 60 Vbeta and 13 Jbeta primers. Profiled with immunoSEQ multiplex PCR; TCRdb holds only in-frame clones, not every one. The repertoire has some 130,000 clones, 60% to 75% of them found once; the top ten carry around 1.6%. The sample was PBMCs. The receptors come from a human donor in good health.

The chain carries TRBV5-1 and TRBJ1-3; D is unclear. Germline CDR1 and CDR2: SGHRS and YFSETQ. This CDR3 region has 12 residues. V was clipped by 5 bases and J by 0 bases, with 3 bases between them. This chain's CDR3 is CASSYSGNTIYF. CDR3 bases: TGCGCCAGCAGTTACTCTGGAAACACCATATATTTT.

This chain connects TRBV6-5 to TRBJ2-1, with D maybe TRBD2 (5 bases). V lost 4 bases, J lost 8 bases, and 12 bases lay in between. CDR3 length: 13 residues. Germline lookup yields CDR1 MNHEY and CDR2 SVGAGI. The chain's CDR3 is CASSLGRFDEQFF. Written as DNA, the CDR3 is TGTGCCAGCAGTTTGGGGAGATTCGATGAGCAGTTCTTC.

This chain joins TRBV2 and TRBJ2-5; tentative D call: TRBD2 (6 bases). This CDR3 is built from 14 residues. The V end was cut by 2 bases, the J end by 9 bases, with 16 bases between. CDR1 SNHLY and CDR2 FYNNEI come from the germline V gene. This CDR3 is CASSELGTLGAQYF. CDR3 coding DNA: TGTGCCAGCAGTGAACTCGGGACTCTCGGAGCCCAGTACTTC. Using reference TRBV2 and TRBJ2-5 for the parts outside the CDR3, the full variable domain is EPEVTQTPSHQVTQMGQEVILRCVPISNHLYFYWYRQILGQKVEFLVSFYNNEISEKSEIFDDQFSVERPDGSNFTLKIRSTKLEDSAMYFCASSELGTLGAQYFGPGTRLLVL.

V and J are TRBV5-6 and TRBJ2-1; maybe TRBD2 (5 bases). Per the germline V gene, CDR1 is SGHDT and CDR2 is YYEEEE. V gave up 0 bases and J gave up 7 bases, with 14 bases separating them. The CDR3 has 15 amino acids. CDR3 in DNA: TGTGCCAGCAGCTTGGGAGGGTACCTAGGGAATGAGCAGTTCTTC. The encoded protein is CASSLGGYLGNEQFF.

This clone came up a few times. V is TRBV9 and J is TRBJ2-1; 13 bases are a match to TRBD2. From germline, CDR1 is SGDLS and CDR2 YYNGEE. V lost 2 bases, J lost 0 bases, and 8 bases stayed unmatched. CDR3 length equals 19 residues. The CDR3 sequence: CASSVRGTSGTSSYNEQFF. CDR3 coding DNA: TGTGCCAGCAGCGTGAGGGGGACTAGCGGGACCAGCTCCTACAATGAGCAGTTCTTC. Together with reference TRBV9 and TRBJ2-1, the CDR3 gives the full variable domain: DSGVTQTPKHLITATGQRVTLRCSPRSGDLSVYWYQQSLDQGLQFLIQYYNGEERAKGNILERFSAQQFPDLHSELNLSSLELGDSALYFCASSVRGTSGTSSYNEQFFGPGTRLTVL.

The chain is built from TRBV28 and TRBJ2-7; TRBD2 might be the D (5 bases). With 5 bases removed from V and 0 bases from J, the gap between germline ends came to 17 bases. This CDR3 region has 16 residues. Looked up from germline, CDR1 is MDHEN and CDR2 is SYDVKM. CDR3 in DNA: TGTGCCAGCAGTCTCCTTAGTTCGGACTCCTCCTACGAGCAGTACTTC. This translates into CASSLLSSDSSYEQYF.

The chain employs TRBV13 and TRBJ2-7, with D possibly matching TRBD1 (6 bases). The CDR3 contains 15 residues. Trimming stripped 5 bases from V and 2 bases from J, with 16 bases between. Per the germline V gene, CDR1 is PRHDT and CDR2 is FYEKMQ (reference sequence). DNA of the CDR3: TGTGCCAGCAGCCCCCAAGGGGACACAACCTACGAGCAGTACTTC. Translating it yields CASSPQGDTTYEQYF.

The chain carries TRBV28 and TRBJ1-1; TRBD1 is a possible D gene (5 bases). The V gene lost 5 bases and the J gene lost 10 bases, with 17 bases spanning the gap. Germline CDR1 MDHEN, CDR2 SYDVKM. This CDR3 is 13 amino acids long. This chain's CDR3 is CASSLGGGSGAFF. The CDR3 bases are TGTGCCAGCAGTCTTGGCGGGGGAAGCGGAGCTTTCTTT.

The gene calls are TRBV5-8 and TRBJ1-5, with D tentatively TRBD1 (5 bases). The CDR3 length is 13 residues. From germline, CDR1 is SGHTS and CDR2 YDEGEE. V dropped 4 bases and J dropped 7 bases, with 12 bases sitting between them. CDR3 residues: CASSPQGPQPQHF. CDR3 sequence (DNA): TGTGCCAGCAGCCCCCAGGGCCCACAGCCCCAGCATTTT.

This clone was seen only once. The chain links TRBV25-1 to TRBJ1-5; a possible D gene is TRBD1 (5 bases). The V and J ends lost 6 bases and 4 bases respectively, with 13 bases between them. CDR1 and CDR2 from the germline V gene are MGHDK and SYGVNS. The CDR3 consists of 14 residues. CDR3 bases: TGTGCCAGCAGCCCCCCGGGGGGAAATCAGCCCCAGCATTTT. It yields the protein CASSPPGGNQPQHF.

The V and J genes are TRBV14 and TRBJ2-3; tentatively, D is TRBD2 (6 bases). Germline values: CDR1 SGHDN, CDR2 FVKESK. The CDR3 is 15 amino acids. The V end lost 2 bases, the J end lost 2 bases, and 11 bases lay between the germline ends. The CDR3 sequence is CASSQSGTSTDTQYF. Written as DNA, the CDR3 is TGTGCCAGCAGCCAATCCGGGACTTCCACAGATACGCAGTATTTT.

This chain joins TRBV7-9 and TRBJ1-2, with D tentatively TRBD1 (5 bases). Trimming took 5 bases from V and 4 from J, leaving 14 bases between them. CDR1 and CDR2 (germline): SEHNR, FQNEAQ (reference sequence). The CDR3 consists of 14 residues. In DNA, the CDR3 is TGTGCCAGCAGCCCAAGACAGACGACCTATGGCTACACCTTC. It codes for CASSPRQTTYGYTF.

The chain carries TRBV7-9 and TRBJ1-4; TRBD1 matches at 8 bases. Germline CDR1 reads SEHNR; CDR2 reads FQNEAQ (reference sequence). V was clipped by 5 bases and J by 8 bases; unmatched bases: 13. This CDR3 comprises 16 residues. The CDR3 protein is CASSTQTDRGDEKLFF. CDR3 DNA: TGTGCCAGCAGCACCCAGACCGACAGGGGAGACGAAAAACTGTTTTTT.

The rearrangement joins TRBV18 to TRBJ2-2; D gene uncertain. Trimming left V 1 base short and J 4 bases short, with 22 bases between. This CDR3 comprises 19 residues. CDR1 KGHSH and CDR2 LQKENI come from the germline V gene. DNA of the CDR3: TGTGCCAGCTCACCACGTGGGTCTGGGTCAGCCAACAGCACCGGGGAGCTGTTTTTT. This encodes CASSPRGSGSANSTGELFF.

This clone has only a few counts. The gene calls are TRBV7-9 and TRBJ1-1, with no clear D. The CDR3 has 13 residues. Trimming took off 11 bases at V and 0 bases at J, with 13 bases between the two ends. CDR1 is SEHNR, CDR2 FQNEAQ, per germline (reference sequence). This CDR3 reads CASEGRVNTEAFF. DNA of the CDR3: TGTGCCTCGGAGGGAAGGGTGAACACTGAAGCTTTCTTT.

The table lists this clone with a few counts. The V call is TRBV10-3, the J call TRBJ2-1, with TRBD2 matching over 13 bases. This CDR3 spans 15 amino acids. J lost 7 bases, V lost 4 bases, and 4 bases had no gene match. Germline assignment: CDR1 ENHRY and CDR2 SYGVKD. The CDR3 DNA is TGTGCCATCAGTGCTGGACTAGCGGGAGTGAATGAGCAGTTCTTC. It translates to CAISAGLAGVNEQFF.

The chain combines TRBV7-6 with TRBJ2-7; TRBD1 matches 9 bases. This CDR3 is built from 14 residues. Germline CDR1 SGHVS, CDR2 FNYEAQ. With 1 base clipped from V and 6 bases from J, the junction kept 4 bases outside the gene matches. The CDR3 nucleotides are TGTGCCAGCAGCTTAGGGGACAGGGTCTCCGAGCAGTACTTC. Residues: CASSLGDRVSEQYF.

This clone has a handful of counts. The chain carries TRBV7-2 and TRBJ2-2; the match to TRBD1 covers 8 bases. Germline CDR1 is SGHTA and CDR2 is FQGNSA. After removal of 0 bases from V and 6 bases from J, the junction contained 3 bases not matched to a gene. This CDR3 contains 15 residues. The DNA of the CDR3 is TGTGCCAGCAGCTTAGCACTGACAGGGGCCGGGGAGCTGTTTTTT. This sequence encodes CASSLALTGAGELFF.

The chain uses TRBV7-6 and TRBJ2-5; 8 nucleotides align to TRBD1. The CDR3 is made up of 14 amino acids. V was pared by 5 bases and J by 4 bases, with 6 bases of the junction left unmatched. The germline CDR1 and CDR2 sequences are SGHVS and FNYEAQ. As DNA, the CDR3 is TGTGCCAGCAGCGCAACAGGGGGTGGAGAGACCCAGTACTTC. Translating gives CASSATGGGETQYF.

The rearrangement uses TRBV11-2 and TRBJ2-7; the match to TRBD1 covers 9 bases. The CDR3 extends over 15 amino acids. After removal of 6 bases from V and 2 bases from J, the junction contained 8 bases not matched to a gene. CDR1 SGHAT and CDR2 FQNNGV come from the germline V gene. CDR3 in amino acids: CASSPGTGITYEQYF. As DNA, the CDR3 is TGTGCCAGCAGTCCCGGGACAGGGATAACCTACGAGCAGTACTTC.

The chain recombines TRBV18 with TRBJ2-3; 8 bases align to TRBD1. The CDR3 extends over 14 amino acids. The germline V gene has CDR1 KGHSH and CDR2 LQKENI. J was trimmed by 3 bases and V by 3 bases; bases with no gene match: 2. As DNA, the CDR3 is TGTGCCAGCTCACCGACAGGGGAGACAGATACGCAGTATTTT. Translated: CASSPTGETDTQYF.

The genes are TRBV7-3 and TRBJ2-2; D is possibly TRBD2 (5 bases). The CDR3 has 15 residues. CDR1 is SGHTA and CDR2 is FQGTGA in the germline V gene. V lost 2 bases and J lost 1, with 8 bases in between. DNA for the CDR3: TGTGCCAGCAGCTTACAAGCGGTGAACACCGGGGAGCTGTTTTTT. Its translation is CASSLQAVNTGELFF.